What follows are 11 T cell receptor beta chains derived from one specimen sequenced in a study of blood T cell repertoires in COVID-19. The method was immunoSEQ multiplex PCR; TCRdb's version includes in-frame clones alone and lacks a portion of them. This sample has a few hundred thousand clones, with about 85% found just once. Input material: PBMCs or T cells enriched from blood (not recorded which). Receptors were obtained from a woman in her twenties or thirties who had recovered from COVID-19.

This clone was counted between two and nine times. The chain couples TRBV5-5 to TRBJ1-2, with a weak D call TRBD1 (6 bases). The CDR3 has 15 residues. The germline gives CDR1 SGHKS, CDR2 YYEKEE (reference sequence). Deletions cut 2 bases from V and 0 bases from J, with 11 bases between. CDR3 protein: CASSFEQGTNYGYTF. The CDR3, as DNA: TGTGCCAGCAGCTTTGAACAGGGAACTAACTATGGCTACACCTTC. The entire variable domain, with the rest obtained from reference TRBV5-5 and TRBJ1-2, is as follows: DAGVTQSPTHLIKTRGQQVTLRCSPISGHKSVSWYQQVLGQGPQFIFQYYEKEERGRGNFPDRFSARQFPNYSSELNVNALLLGDSALYLCASSFEQGTNYGYTFGSGTRLTVV.

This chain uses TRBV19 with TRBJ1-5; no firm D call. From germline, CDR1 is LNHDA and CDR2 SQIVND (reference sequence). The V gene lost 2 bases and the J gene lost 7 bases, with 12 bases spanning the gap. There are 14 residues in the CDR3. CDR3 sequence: CASSILTGYQPQHF. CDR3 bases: TGTGCCAGTAGTATATTGACCGGGTACCAGCCCCAGCATTTT. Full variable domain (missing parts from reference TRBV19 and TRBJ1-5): DGGITQSPKYLFRKEGQNVTLSCEQNLNHDAMYWYRQDPGQGLRLIYYSQIVNDFQKGDIAEGYSVSREKKESFPLTVTSAQKNPTAFYLCASSILTGYQPQHFGDGTRLSIL.

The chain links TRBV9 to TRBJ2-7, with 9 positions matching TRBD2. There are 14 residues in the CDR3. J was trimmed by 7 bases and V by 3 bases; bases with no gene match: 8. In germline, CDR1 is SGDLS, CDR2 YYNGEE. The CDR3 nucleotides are TGTGCCAGCAGCGAGATGGGACTAGCTCAGGAGCAGTACTTC. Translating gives CASSEMGLAQEQYF.

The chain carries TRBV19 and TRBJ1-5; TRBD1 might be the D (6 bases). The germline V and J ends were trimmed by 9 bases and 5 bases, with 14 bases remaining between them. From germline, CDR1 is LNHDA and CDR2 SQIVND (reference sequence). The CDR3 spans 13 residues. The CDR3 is CASKDRNYQPQHF. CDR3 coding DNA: TGTGCCAGCAAAGACAGGAACTATCAGCCCCAGCATTTT.

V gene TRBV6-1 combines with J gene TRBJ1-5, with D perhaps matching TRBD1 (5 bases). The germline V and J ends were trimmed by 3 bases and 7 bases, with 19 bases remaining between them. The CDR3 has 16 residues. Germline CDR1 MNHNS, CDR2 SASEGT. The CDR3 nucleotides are TGTGCCAGCAGTGATCACGAGGGACTGGATAACCAGCCCCAGCATTTT. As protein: CASSDHEGLDNQPQHF.

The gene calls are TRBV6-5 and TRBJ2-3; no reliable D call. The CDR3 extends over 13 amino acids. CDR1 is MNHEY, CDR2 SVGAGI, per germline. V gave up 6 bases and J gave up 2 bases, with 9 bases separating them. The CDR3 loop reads CASSLQNTDTQYF. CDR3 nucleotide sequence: TGTGCCAGCAGCCTCCAGAACACAGATACGCAGTATTTT.

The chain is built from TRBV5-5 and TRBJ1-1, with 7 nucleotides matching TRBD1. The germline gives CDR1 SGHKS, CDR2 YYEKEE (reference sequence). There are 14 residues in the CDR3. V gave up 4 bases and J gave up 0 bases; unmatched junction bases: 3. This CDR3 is CASSRQGMNTEAFF. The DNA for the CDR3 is TGTGCCAGCAGCCGACAGGGAATGAACACTGAAGCTTTCTTT.

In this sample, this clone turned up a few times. CDR3 amino acids: CAISQDRDSYEQYF. Written as DNA, the CDR3 is TGTGCCATCAGCCAAGACAGGGATTCCTACGAGCAGTACTTC. The chain uses TRBV10-3 and TRBJ2-7; the match to TRBD1 covers 7 bases. This CDR3 is 14 amino acids long. The V gene's germline CDR1 is ENHRY and CDR2 SYGVKD. V lost 6 bases and J lost 1; bases outside the gene matches: 6.

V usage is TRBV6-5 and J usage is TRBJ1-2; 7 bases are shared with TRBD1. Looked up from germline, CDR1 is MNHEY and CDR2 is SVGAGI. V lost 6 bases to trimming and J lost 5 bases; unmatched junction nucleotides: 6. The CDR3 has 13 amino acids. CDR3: CASRLTGNYGYTF. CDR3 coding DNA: TGTGCCAGCAGGTTGACAGGGAATTATGGCTACACCTTC.

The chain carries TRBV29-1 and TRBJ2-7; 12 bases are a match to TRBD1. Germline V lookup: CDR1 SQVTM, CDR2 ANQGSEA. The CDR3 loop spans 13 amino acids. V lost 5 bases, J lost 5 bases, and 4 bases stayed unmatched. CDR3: CSVRDRGQNEQYF. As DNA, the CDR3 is TGCAGCGTTAGGGACAGGGGGCAGAACGAGCAGTACTTC.

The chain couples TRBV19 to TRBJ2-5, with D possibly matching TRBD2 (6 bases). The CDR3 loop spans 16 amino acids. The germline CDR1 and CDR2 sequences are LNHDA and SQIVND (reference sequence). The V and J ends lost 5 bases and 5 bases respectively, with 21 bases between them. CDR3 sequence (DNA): TGTGCCAGTAGTGCCAGGTCGGGGAGGCTCTTGGAGACCCAGTACTTC. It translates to CASSARSGRLLETQYF.